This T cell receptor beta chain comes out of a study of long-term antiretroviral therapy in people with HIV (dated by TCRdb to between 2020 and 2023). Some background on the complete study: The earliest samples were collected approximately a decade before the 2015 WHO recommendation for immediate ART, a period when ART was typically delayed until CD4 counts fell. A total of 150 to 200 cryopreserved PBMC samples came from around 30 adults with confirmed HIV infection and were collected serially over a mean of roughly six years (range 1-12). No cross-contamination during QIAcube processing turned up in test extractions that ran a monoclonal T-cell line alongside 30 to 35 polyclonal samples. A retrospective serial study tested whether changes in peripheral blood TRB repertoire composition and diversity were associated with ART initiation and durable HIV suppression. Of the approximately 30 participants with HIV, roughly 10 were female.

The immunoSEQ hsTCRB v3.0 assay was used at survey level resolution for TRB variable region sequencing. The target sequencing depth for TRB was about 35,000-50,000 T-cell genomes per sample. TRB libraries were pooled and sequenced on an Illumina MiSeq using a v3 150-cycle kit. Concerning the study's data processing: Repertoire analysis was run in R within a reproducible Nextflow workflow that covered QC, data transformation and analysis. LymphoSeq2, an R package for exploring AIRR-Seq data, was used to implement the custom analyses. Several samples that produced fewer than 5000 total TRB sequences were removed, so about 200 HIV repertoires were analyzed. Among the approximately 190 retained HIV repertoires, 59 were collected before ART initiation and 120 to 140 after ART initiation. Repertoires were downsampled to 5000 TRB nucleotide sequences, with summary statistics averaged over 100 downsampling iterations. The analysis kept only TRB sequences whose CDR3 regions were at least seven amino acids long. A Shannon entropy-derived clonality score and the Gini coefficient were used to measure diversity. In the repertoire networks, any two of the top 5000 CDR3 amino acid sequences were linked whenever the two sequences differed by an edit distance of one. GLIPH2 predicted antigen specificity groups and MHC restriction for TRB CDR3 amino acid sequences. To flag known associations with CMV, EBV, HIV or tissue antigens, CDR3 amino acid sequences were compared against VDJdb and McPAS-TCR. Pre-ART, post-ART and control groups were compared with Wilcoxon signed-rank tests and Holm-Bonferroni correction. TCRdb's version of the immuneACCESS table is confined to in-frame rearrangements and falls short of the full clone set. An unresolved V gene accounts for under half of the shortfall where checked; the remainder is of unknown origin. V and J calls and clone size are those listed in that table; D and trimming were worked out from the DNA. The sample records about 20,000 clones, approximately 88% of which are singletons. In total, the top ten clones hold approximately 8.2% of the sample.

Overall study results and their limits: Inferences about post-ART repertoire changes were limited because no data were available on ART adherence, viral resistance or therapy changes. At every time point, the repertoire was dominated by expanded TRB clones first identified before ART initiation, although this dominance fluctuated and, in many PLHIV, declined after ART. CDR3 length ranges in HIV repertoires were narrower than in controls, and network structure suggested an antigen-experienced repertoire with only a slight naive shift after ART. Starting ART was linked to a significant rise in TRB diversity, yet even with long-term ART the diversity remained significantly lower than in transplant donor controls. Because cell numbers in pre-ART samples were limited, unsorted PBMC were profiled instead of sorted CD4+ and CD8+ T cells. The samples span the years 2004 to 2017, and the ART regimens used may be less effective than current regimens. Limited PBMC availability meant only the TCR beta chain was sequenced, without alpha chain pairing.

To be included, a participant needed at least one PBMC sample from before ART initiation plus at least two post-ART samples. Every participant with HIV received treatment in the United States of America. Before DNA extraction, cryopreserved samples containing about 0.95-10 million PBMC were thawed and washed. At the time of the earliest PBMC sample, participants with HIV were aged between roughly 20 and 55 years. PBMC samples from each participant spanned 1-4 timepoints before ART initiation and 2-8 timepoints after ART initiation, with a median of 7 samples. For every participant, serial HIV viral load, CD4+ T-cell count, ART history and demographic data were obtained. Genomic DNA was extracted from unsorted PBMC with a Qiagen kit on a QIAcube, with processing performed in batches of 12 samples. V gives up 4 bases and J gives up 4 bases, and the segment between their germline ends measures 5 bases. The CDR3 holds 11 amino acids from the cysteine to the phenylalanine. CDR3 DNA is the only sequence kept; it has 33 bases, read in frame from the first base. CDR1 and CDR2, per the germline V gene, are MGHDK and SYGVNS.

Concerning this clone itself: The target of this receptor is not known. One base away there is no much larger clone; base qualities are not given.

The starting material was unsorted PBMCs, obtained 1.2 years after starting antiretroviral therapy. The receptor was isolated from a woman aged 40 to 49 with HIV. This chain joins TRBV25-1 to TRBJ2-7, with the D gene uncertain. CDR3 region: CASSGGYEQYF. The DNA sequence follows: TGTGCCAGCAGTGGGGGTTACGAGCAGTACTTC.